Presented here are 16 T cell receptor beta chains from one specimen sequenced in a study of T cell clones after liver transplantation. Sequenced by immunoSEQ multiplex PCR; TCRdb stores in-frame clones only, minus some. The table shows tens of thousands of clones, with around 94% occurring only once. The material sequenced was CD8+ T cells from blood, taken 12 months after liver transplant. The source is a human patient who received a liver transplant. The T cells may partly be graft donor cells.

CDR3 region: CASSFSDRATEAFF. DNA of the CDR3: TGTGCCAGCAGTTTCTCGGACAGGGCCACTGAAGCTTTCTTT. This rearrangement joins TRBV28 to TRBJ1-1; the match to TRBD1 covers 8 bases. In germline, CDR1 is MDHEN, CDR2 SYDVKM. The CDR3 runs 14 residues. The J segment lost 4 bases and the V segment lost 3 bases, leaving 4 bases of the junction unmatched.

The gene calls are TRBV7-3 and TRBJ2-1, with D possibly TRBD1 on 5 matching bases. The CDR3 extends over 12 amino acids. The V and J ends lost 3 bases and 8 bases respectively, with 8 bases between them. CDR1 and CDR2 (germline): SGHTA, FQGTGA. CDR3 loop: CASSFTGHEQFF. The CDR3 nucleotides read TGTGCCAGCAGCTTCACAGGCCATGAGCAGTTCTTC. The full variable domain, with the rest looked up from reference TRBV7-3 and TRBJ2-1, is GAGVSQTPSNKVTEKGKYVELRCDPISGHTALYWYRQSLGQGPEFLIYFQGTGAADDSGLPNDRFFAVRPEGSVSTLKIQRTERGDSAVYLCASSFTGHEQFFGPGTRLTVL.

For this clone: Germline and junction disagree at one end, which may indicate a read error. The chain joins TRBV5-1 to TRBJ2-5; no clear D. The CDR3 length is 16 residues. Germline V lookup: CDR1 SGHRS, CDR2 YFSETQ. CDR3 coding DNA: TGCGCCAGCACCTTGGCCGTCGCGAGTGGACAAGAGACCCAGTACTTC. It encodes CASTLAVASGQETQYF. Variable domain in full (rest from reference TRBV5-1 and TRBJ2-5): KAGVTQTPRYLIKTRGQQVTLSCSPISGHRSVSWYQQTPGQGLQFLFEYFSETQRNKGNFPGRFSGRQFSNSRSEMNVSTLELGDSALYLCASTLAVASGQETQYFGPGTRLLVL.

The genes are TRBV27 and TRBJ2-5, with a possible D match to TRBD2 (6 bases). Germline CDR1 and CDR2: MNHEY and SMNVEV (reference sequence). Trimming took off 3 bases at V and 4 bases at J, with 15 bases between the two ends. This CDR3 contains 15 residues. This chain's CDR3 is CASSFSSIGGETQYF. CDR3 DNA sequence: TGTGCCAGCAGTTTCAGCTCCATCGGGGGAGAGACCCAGTACTTC.

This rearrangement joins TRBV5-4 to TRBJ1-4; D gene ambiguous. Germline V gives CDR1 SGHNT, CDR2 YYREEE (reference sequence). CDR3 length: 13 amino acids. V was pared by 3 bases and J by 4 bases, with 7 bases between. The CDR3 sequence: CASSSEGNEKLFF. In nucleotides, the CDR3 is TGTGCCAGCAGCTCCGAGGGTAATGAAAAACTGTTTTTT.

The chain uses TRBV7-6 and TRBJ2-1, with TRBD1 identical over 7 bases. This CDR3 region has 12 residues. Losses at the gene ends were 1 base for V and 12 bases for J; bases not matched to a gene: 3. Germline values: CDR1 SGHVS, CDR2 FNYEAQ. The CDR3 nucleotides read TGTGCCAGCAGCTTAGAGGGGGCGCGGCAGTTCTTC. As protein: CASSLEGARQFF.

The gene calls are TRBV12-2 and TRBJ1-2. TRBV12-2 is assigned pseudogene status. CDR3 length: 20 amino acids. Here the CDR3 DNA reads TGTGCAAGTCATTTATATCTCCTTGGGGAGGCAGGCCCTGACGGGGATGGCTACACCTTC. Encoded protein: CASHLYLLGEAGPDGDGYTF.

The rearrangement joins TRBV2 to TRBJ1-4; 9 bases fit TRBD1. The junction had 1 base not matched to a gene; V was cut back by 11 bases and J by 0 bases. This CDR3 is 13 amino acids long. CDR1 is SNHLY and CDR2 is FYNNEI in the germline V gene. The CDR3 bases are TGTGCCTGGGACAGGGCAACTAATGAAAAACTGTTTTTT. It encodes CAWDRATNEKLFF.

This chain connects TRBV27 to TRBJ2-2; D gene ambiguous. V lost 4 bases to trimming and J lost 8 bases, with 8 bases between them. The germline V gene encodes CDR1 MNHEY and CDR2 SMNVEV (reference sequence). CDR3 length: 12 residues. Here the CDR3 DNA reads TGTGCCAGCAGTTCCTTCTTTGGGGAGCTGTTTTTT. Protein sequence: CASSSFFGELFF.

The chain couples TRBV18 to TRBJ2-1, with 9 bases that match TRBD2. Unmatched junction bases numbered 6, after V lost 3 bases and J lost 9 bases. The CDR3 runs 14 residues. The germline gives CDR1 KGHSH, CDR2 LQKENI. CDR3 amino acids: CASSPSGSAFEQFF. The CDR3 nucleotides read TGTGCCAGCTCACCTAGCGGGAGTGCCTTTGAGCAGTTCTTC.

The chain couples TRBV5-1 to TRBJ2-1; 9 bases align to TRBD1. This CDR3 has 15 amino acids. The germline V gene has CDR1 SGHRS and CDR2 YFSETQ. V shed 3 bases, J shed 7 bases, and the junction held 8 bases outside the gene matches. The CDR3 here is CASSSWDRVGNEQFF. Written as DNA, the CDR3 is TGCGCCAGCAGCTCATGGGACAGGGTTGGAAATGAGCAGTTCTTC.

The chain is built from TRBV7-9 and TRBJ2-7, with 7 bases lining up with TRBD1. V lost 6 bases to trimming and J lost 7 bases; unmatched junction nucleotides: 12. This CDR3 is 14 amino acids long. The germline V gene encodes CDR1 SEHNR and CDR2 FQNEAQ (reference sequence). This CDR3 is CASRPLGQVQEQYF. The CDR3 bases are TGTGCCAGCAGGCCACTCGGACAGGTCCAGGAGCAGTACTTC.

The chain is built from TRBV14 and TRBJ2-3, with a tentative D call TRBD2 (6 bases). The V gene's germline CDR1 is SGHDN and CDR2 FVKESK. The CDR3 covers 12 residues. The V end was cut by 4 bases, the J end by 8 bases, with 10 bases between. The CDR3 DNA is TGTGCCAGCAGCCCAGGGACTTCTACGCAGTATTTT. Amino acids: CASSPGTSTQYF.

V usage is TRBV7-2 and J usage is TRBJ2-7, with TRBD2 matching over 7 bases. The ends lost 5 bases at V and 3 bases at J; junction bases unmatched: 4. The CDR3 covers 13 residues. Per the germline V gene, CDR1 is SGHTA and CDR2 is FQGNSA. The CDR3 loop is CASSELAHYEQYF. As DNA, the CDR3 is TGTGCCAGCAGCGAACTAGCGCACTACGAGCAGTACTTC.

This CDR3 reads CASNVGDRTEAFF. DNA of the CDR3: TGTGCCAGTAATGTAGGGGATAGGACTGAAGCTTTCTTT. The rearrangement joins TRBV19 to TRBJ1-1; TRBD1 is a possible D gene (5 bases). The CDR3 runs to 13 residues. Germline CDR1 reads LNHDA; CDR2 reads SQIVND (reference sequence). Trimming stripped 7 bases from V and 5 bases from J, with 14 bases between.

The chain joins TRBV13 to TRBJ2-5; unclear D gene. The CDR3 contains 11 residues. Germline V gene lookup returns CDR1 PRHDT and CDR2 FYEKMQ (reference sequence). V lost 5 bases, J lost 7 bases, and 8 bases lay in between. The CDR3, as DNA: TGTGCCAGCAGCCATCGCCGGACCCAGTACTTC. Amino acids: CASSHRRTQYF.